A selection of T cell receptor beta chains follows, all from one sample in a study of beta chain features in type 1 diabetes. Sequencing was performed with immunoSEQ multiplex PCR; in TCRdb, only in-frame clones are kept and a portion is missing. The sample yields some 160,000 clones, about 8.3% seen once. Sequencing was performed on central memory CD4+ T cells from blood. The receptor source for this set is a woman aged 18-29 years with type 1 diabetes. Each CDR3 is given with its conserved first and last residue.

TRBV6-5 CASKIGTGGVLEQYF
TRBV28 CASSTALSSQYF
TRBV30 CAWSVQGAEQYF
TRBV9 CASSVVGGGSYNEQFF
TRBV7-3 CASSSTSGGQTQYF
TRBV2 CASSENPGGTGELFF
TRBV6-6 CASSPPGQGAYEQYF
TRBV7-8 CASSLVQGAGQPQHF
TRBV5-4 CASSLQGRSNEKLFF
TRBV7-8 CASSLGLAKNIQYF
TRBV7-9 CASRWDSSNTGELFF
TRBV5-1 CASSPLLGQGISPLHF
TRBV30 CAWTVGTVYEQYF
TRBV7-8 CASSSQGIMNTEAFF
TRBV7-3 CASSSYQGDQFF
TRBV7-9 CASSPWTGGAKETQYF
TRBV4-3 CASSQDVRVDTQYF
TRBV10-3 CAISESSTNHEQFF
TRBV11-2 CASSSMFQTSSDAAEAFF
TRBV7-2 CASSFAGRDGTQYF
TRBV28 CASSLRGVVGRVSQPQHF
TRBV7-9 CASSKTSGSYNEQFF
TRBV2 CASFGTATNSPLHF
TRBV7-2 CASSFLNTIYF
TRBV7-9 CASSLGVADYGYTF
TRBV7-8 CASSSPPAGGMYEQYF
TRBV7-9 CASSLAQLDTQYF
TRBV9 CASSVDARATNEKLFF
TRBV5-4 CASSWTGYEQFF
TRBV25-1 CASSDERVRFF
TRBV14 CASSPQGGSGYTF
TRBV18 CASSSGQNTEAFF
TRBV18 CASSTGQYGYTF
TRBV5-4 CASSLEGLTEGTDTQYF
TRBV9 CASSVAPGNIYEQYF
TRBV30 CAWSVCLQIEAFF
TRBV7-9 CASSLGTGALGNQPQHF
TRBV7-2 CASSPRQGQGETQYF
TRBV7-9 CASSFGTGDTDTQYF
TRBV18 CASSPPRSLSANYGYTF
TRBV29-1 CSGGNYEQYF